This T cell receptor (beta chain) derives from a study of blood T cell repertoires in COVID-19. About the research overall: Samples of COVID-19 (acute and convalescent) were obtained from the United States, Italy and Spain.

Per the germline V gene, CDR1 is SGHNT and CDR2 is YYREEE (reference sequence). V was clipped by 2 bases and J by 2 bases, with 10 bases between them. The length of the CDR3 is 14 residues. Original handling: Quantification of nucleated cells was approximated via reference gene primer amplification. Using immunoSEQ multiplex PCR, the repertoire was profiled, and TCRdb retains in-frame clones only, with some absent. That table gives V, J and clone size, and the DNA gave D and trimming. The profile shows a few hundred thousand clones, roughly 87% of them singletons. As concerns this clone: Different DNA sequences within this sample yield the same CDR3.

This sequence was found in a woman aged 25-40 years who had recovered from COVID-19. The V gene is TRBV5-4, the J gene TRBJ2-5; D perhaps matches TRBD1 (5 bases). Sequenced: PBMCs or T cells enriched from blood (not recorded which). The chain's CDR3 is CASSLGQGQETQYF. Written as DNA, the CDR3 is TGTGCCAGCAGCTTAGGGCAGGGACAAGAGACCCAGTACTTC.